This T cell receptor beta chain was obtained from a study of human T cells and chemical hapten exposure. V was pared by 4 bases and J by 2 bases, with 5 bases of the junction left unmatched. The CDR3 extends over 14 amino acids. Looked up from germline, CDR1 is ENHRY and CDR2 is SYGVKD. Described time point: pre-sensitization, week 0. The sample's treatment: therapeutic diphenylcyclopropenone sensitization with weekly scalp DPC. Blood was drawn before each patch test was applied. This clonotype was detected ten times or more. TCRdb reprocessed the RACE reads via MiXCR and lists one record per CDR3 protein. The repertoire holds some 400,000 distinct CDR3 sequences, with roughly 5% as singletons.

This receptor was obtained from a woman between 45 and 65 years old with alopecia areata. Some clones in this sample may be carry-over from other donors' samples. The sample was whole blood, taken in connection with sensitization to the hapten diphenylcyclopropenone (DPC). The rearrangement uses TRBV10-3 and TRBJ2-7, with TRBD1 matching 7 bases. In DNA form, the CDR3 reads TGTGCCATCAGTGCCACGGACAGGACCTACGAGCAGTACTTC. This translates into CAISATDRTYEQYF.